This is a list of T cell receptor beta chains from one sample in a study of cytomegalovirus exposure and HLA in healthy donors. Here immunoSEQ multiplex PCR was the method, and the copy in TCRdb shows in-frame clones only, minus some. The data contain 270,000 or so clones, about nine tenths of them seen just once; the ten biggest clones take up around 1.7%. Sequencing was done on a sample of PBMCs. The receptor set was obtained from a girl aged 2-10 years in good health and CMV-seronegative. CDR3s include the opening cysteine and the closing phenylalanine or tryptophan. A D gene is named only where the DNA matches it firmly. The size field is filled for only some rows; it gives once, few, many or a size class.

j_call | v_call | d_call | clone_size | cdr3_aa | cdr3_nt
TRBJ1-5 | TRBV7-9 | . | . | CASSLGQGSNQPQHF | TGTGCCAGCAGCTTGGGCCAGGGAAGCAATCAGCCCCAGCATTTT
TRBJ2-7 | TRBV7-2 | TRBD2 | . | CASTSGSYEQYF | TGTGCCAGCACCAGCGGGAGTTACGAGCAGTACTTC
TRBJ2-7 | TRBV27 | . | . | CASSLAGDYEQYF | TGTGCCAGCAGTTTAGCAGGGGACTACGAGCAGTACTTC
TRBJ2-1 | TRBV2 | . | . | CASSGQEQFF | TGTGCCAGCAGCGGACAAGAGCAGTTCTTC
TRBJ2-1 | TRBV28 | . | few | CASSLGIEQFF | TGTGCCAGCAGTCTAGGCATCGAGCAGTTCTTC
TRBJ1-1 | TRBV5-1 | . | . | CASSLERQKNTEAFF | TGCGCCAGCAGCTTGGAACGACAGAAGAACACTGAAGCTTTCTTT
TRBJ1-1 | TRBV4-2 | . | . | CASSQDRGGLELYTEAFF | TGTGCCAGCAGCCAAGACCGGGGAGGGTTGGAACTTTACACTGAAGCTTTCTTT
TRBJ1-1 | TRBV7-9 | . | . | CASSSPEAGGLNTEAFF | TGTGCCAGCAGCTCACCCGAGGCCGGGGGGCTGAACACTGAAGCTTTCTTT
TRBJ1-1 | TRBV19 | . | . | CASSRTGEAFF | TGTGCCAGTAGTCGGACTGGGGAAGCTTTCTTT
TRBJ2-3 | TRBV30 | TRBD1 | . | CAWSVLGQETTDTQYF | TGTGCCTGGAGTGTACTTGGACAGGAGACCACAGATACGCAGTATTTT
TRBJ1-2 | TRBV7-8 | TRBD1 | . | CASSLGDRGRSGRYTF | TGTGCCAGCAGCTTAGGGGACAGGGGGCGTAGTGGCCGCTACACCTTC
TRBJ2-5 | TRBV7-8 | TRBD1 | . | CASSLEGQGQETQYF | TGTGCCAGCAGCTTAGAGGGACAGGGCCAAGAGACCCAGTACTTC
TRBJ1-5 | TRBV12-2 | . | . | CASRLSRGLEPQHF | TGTGCAAGTCGCTTGTCCAGGGGGTTAGAGCCCCAGCATTTT
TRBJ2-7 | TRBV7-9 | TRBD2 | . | CASSLLAGAYEQYF | TGTGCCAGCAGCTTACTAGCGGGGGCCTACGAGCAGTACTTC
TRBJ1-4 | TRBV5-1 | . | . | CASSLDGYEKLFF | TGCGCCAGCAGCTTGGACGGTTATGAAAAACTGTTTTTT
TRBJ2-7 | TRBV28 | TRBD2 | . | CASTSPSGGLYEQYF | TGTGCCAGCACATCTCCCTCGGGGGGGCTATACGAGCAGTACTTC
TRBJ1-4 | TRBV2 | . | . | CASRGGRSNEKLFF | TGTGCCAGCAGGGGGGGAAGAAGTAATGAAAAACTGTTTTTT
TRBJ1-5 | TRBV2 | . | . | CASSIQGSGQPQHF | TGTGCCAGCAGTATACAGGGTTCGGGTCAGCCCCAGCATTTT
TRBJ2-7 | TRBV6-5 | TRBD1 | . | CASRPTGGIEQYF | TGTGCCAGCAGACCGACAGGGGGCATCGAGCAGTACTTC
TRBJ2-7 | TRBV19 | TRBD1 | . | CASSMTGAREQYF | TGTGCCAGTAGTATGACAGGGGCACGGGAGCAGTACTTC
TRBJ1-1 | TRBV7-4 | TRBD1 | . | CASSSTGGMTEAFF | TGTGCCAGCAGCTCGACAGGGGGAATGACTGAAGCTTTCTTT
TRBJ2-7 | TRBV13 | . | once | CASSLGDSGDYEQYF | TGTGCCAGCAGCTTAGGTGACAGTGGTGACTACGAGCAGTACTTC
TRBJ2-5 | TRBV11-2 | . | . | CASSLSARETQYF | TGTGCCAGCAGCTTAAGTGCGAGGGAGACCCAGTACTTC
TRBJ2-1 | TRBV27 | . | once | CASSFGGESNEQFF | TGTGCCAGCAGTTTCGGCGGTGAGTCCAATGAGCAGTTCTTC
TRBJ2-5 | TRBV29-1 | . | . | CSGEDTLRETQYF | TGCAGCGGTGAGGACACCCTACGCGAGACCCAGTACTTC
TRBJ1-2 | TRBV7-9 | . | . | CASSGDTYGYTF | TGTGCCAGCAGCGGGGACACCTATGGCTACACCTTC
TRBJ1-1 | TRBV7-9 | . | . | CSSSLEGGHMNTEAFF | TGTTCCAGCAGCTTAGAGGGGGGGCACATGAACACTGAAGCTTTCTTT
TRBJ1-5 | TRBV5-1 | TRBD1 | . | CASSPTGRNQPQHF | TGCGCCAGCAGCCCGACAGGGCGCAATCAGCCCCAGCATTTT
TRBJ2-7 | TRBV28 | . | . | CASRSTGFYEQYF | TGTGCCAGCAGGTCGACAGGTTTCTACGAGCAGTACTTC
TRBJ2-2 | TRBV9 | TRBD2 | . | CASSVEASGGTGELFF | TGTGCCAGCAGCGTAGAGGCTAGCGGTGGCACCGGGGAGCTGTTTTTT
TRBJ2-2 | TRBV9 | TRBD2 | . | CASSPFGLAGIPNTGELFF | TGTGCCAGCAGCCCTTTTGGACTAGCGGGGATTCCGAACACCGGGGAGCTGTTTTTT
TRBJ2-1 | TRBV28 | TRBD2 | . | CASSLPGTSGGHEQFF | TGTGCCAGCAGTTTACCAGGGACTAGCGGGGGGCATGAGCAGTTCTTC
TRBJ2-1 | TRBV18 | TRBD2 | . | CASSPRTGGTSGYNEQFF | TGTGCCAGCTCACCACGGACTGGAGGGACTAGCGGCTACAATGAGCAGTTCTTC
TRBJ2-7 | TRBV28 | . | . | CASRLGLSYEQYF | TGTGCCAGCAGACTCGGACTATCCTACGAGCAGTACTTC
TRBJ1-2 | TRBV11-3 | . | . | CASSFEGERKNGYTF | TGTGCCAGCAGCTTCGAGGGGGAAAGAAAAAATGGCTACACCTTC
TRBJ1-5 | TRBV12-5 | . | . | CASGWGQPQPQHF | TGTGCTAGTGGTTGGGGACAACCTCAGCCCCAGCATTTT
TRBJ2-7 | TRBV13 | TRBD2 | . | CASSSRTSTRSYEQYF | TGTGCCAGCAGCTCCCGGACTAGCACGAGATCGTACGAGCAGTACTTC
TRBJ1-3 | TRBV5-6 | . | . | CASNNQRRITGNTIYF | TGTGCCAGCAATAATCAGCGGAGAATAACTGGAAACACCATATATTTT
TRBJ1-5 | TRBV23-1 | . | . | CASSQSRGNQPQHF | TGCGCCAGCAGTCAATCCAGGGGCAATCAGCCCCAGCATTTT
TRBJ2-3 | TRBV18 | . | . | CASSPRSDGGRPTDTQYF | TGTGCCAGCTCACCACGGTCAGACGGGGGGCGACCCACAGATACGCAGTATTTT
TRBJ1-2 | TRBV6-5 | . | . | CTSSEAISGGYTF | TGTACCAGCAGTGAAGCAATATCCGGTGGCTACACCTTC
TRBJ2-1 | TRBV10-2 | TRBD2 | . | CASRTPGLAFYNEQFF | TGCGCCAGCAGGACCCCCGGACTAGCGTTCTACAATGAGCAGTTCTTC
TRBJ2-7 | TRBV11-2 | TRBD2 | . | CASSLDSGSFTYEQYF | TGTGCCAGCAGCTTAGACAGCGGGAGTTTCACCTACGAGCAGTACTTC
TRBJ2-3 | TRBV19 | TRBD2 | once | CASSRGLALTDTQYF | TGTGCCAGTAGTCGCGGACTAGCCCTCACAGATACGCAGTATTTT
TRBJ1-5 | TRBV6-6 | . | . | CASSFKGHSNQPQHF | TGTGCCAGCAGTTTTAAGGGACACAGCAATCAGCCCCAGCATTTT
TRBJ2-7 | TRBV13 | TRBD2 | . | CASSSTSGGAHYEQYF | TGTGCCAGCAGTTCGACTAGCGGGGGAGCCCACTACGAGCAGTACTTC
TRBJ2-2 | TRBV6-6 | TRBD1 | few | CAHRDRNTGELFF | TGTGCCCACCGGGACAGGAACACCGGGGAGCTGTTTTTT
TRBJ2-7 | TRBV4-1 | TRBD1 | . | CASSHIDREGREQYF | TGCGCCAGCAGCCATATAGACAGGGAAGGACGCGAGCAGTACTTC
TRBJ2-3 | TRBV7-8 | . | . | CASIPGYTSTDTQYF | TGTGCCAGCATCCCGGGATATACTAGCACAGATACGCAGTATTTT
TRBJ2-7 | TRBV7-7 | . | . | CASSFGRGYEQYF | TGTGCTAGCAGCTTCGGCAGGGGCTACGAGCAGTACTTC
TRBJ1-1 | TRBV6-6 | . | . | CASSYSREGLDTEAFF | TGTGCCAGCAGTTACTCGAGGGAGGGCCTTGACACTGAAGCTTTCTTT